This T cell receptor beta chain came from a study of blood T cell repertoires in COVID-19. Background on the study: Sources were T cells, B-cell-depleted T cells, or PBMCs; the material itself was cDNA or gDNA.

The age range of participants was about 18 to 95 years, with residence in about 25 US areas. In assigning cohorts, the study relied on participant-reported clinical history. The repertoire was sequenced with immunoSEQ multiplex PCR; TCRdb's copy has only in-frame clones and lacks some. The repertoire holds some 250,000 clones, with approximately 89% as singletons. This TCR was recovered from a woman aged 30 to 39 with acute COVID-19. Sequences were obtained from PBMCs or T cells enriched from blood (not recorded which).

Here the CDR3 DNA reads TGCGCCAGCAGCCAAGAAGGGGGAGTAGGCTATGGCTACACCTTC. Translated: CASSQEGGVGYGYTF. The chain is built from TRBV4-3 and TRBJ1-2, with D possibly TRBD1 on 6 matching bases. Germline V gene sequence: CDR1 LGHNA, CDR2 YSLEER. The V end was cut by 0 bases, the J end by 4 bases, with 12 bases between. The CDR3 has 15 amino acids.